The clone carrying this T cell receptor beta chain was counted ten times or more. Germline-derived CDR1 and CDR2 are SGDLS and YYNGEE. Trimming removed 0 bases from V and 0 bases from J, with 7 bases in between. CDR3 size: 14 residues. Researchers took RNA transcripts and amplified the TCR beta CDR3 regions from them. During a first-round RT-PCR of the TCR CDR3, the HTBI primer set was used. TCRdb reprocessed the multiplex PCR reads with MiXCR, giving one entry per CDR3 protein. Altogether around 560,000 distinct CDR3 sequences are present, approximately 16% being singletons, with the ten largest covering approximately 20%. The entry originates in a study of T cells in Graves' hyperthyroidism and ophthalmopathy.

Specimen: blood. The sequence was obtained from a woman between 18 and 29 years old with Graves' hyperthyroidism. The chain links TRBV9 to TRBJ2-7, with D unclear. CDR3 in amino acids: CASSVGASSYEQYF. DNA of the CDR3: TGTGCCAGCAGCGTAGGGGCGAGCTCCTACGAGCAGTACTTC.